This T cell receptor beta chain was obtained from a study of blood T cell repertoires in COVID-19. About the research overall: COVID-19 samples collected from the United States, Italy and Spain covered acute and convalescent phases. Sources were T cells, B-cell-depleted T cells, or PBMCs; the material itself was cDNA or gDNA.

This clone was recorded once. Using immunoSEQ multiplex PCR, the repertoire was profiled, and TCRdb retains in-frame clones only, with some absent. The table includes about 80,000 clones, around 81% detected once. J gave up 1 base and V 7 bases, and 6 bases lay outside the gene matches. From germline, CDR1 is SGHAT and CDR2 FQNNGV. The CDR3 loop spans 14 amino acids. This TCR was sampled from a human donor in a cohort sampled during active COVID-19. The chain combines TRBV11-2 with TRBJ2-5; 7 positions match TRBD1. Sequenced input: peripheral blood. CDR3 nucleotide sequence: TGTGCCAGCAACCAAGGGACAGCCCAAGAGACCCAGTACTTC. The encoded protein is CASNQGTAQETQYF.